Following are 8 T cell receptor beta chains from one sample sequenced in a study of blood T cell repertoires in COVID-19. Here immunoSEQ multiplex PCR was the method, and the copy in TCRdb shows in-frame clones only, minus some. The sample has around 250,000 clones, approximately 86% seen once. The sample was peripheral blood. The receptors here all came from a man aged 40-49 years with active or convalescent COVID-19.

Only one count was recorded for this clone. The chain uses TRBV19 and TRBJ1-5; 10 bases are shared with TRBD1. Germline CDR1 reads LNHDA; CDR2 reads SQIVND (reference sequence). The V and J ends lost 7 bases and 2 bases, in that order; junction bases with no gene match: 5. The CDR3 has 15 amino acids. The CDR3: CASKGQGRGNQPQHF. The CDR3 DNA sequence: TGTGCCAGTAAGGGACAGGGGAGGGGCAATCAGCCCCAGCATTTT.

This chain joins TRBV4-1 and TRBJ1-1; D not resolved. Germline V CDR1 and CDR2: MGHRA, YSYEKL. The CDR3 totals 14 residues. V was pared by 0 bases and J by 4 bases, with 9 bases between. CDR3 sequence: CASSQDPLGTEAFF. DNA of the CDR3: TGCGCCAGCAGCCAAGATCCCCTCGGCACTGAAGCTTTCTTT.

This chain uses TRBV2 with TRBJ2-2; 7 bases align to TRBD1. CDR3 length: 15 residues. V dropped 9 bases and J dropped 1; count of bases not matched to a gene: 8. In germline, CDR1 is SNHLY, CDR2 FYNNEI. The CDR3 loop is CASLTGRMNTGELFF. In nucleotides, the CDR3 is TGTGCCAGTTTGACAGGGCGGATGAACACCGGGGAGCTGTTTTTT.

A note on this clone: In the same sample, other DNA sequences code for this CDR3. The chain employs TRBV27 and TRBJ2-5; perhaps TRBD2 as D (6 bases). Germline V gene sequence: CDR1 MNHEY, CDR2 SMNVEV (reference sequence). V lost 3 bases and J lost 5, with 13 bases in between. CDR3 size: 14 residues. The CDR3 nucleotides are TGTGCCAGCAGTTTGGCCGGGGGTGGGGAGACCCAGTACTTC. Translating gives CASSLAGGGETQYF.

This clone came up once. This chain connects TRBV10-2 to TRBJ2-7; TRBD2 agrees at 11 bases. With 6 bases clipped from V and 4 bases from J, the junction kept 11 bases outside the gene matches. Germline CDR1 and CDR2: WSHSY and SAAADI. CDR3 length: 16 residues. Here the CDR3 reads CASSPLATSGIYEQYF. The CDR3 DNA is TGCGCCAGCAGCCCCTTGGCGACTAGCGGGATTTACGAGCAGTACTTC.

The sample holds one count of this clone. The rearrangement links TRBV3-1 (or the pseudogene TRBV3-2) to TRBJ2-1, with 10 bases lining up with TRBD2. The CDR3 has 16 amino acids. Per the germline V gene, CDR1 is LGHDT and CDR2 is YNNKEL (reference sequence). With V trimmed by 5 bases and J by 5 bases, 9 bases remained unmatched. The CDR3 loop reads CASSYIAGGPHNEQFF. The CDR3 bases are TGTGCCAGCAGCTATATAGCGGGAGGCCCCCACAATGAGCAGTTCTTC.

CDR3 nucleotides: TGCAGCGTCACCGGGACAGGGATGTCCGGGGAGCTGTTTTTT. It specifies CSVTGTGMSGELFF. The chain couples TRBV29-1 to TRBJ2-2; 9 nucleotides align to TRBD1. J was trimmed by 6 bases and V by 6 bases; bases with no gene match: 8. The CDR3 is 14 amino acids. The germline V gene encodes CDR1 SQVTM and CDR2 ANQGSEA.

This chain uses TRBV3-1 (or the pseudogene TRBV3-2) with TRBJ1-1; the D is unclear. V was clipped by 4 bases and J by 0 bases, with 12 bases between them. The CDR3 contains 15 residues. CDR1 is LGHDT and CDR2 is YNNKEL in the germline V gene (reference sequence). In nucleotides, the CDR3 is TGTGCCAGCAGCCCAGGCATCATCATGAACACTGAAGCTTTCTTT. Amino acid sequence: CASSPGIIMNTEAFF.